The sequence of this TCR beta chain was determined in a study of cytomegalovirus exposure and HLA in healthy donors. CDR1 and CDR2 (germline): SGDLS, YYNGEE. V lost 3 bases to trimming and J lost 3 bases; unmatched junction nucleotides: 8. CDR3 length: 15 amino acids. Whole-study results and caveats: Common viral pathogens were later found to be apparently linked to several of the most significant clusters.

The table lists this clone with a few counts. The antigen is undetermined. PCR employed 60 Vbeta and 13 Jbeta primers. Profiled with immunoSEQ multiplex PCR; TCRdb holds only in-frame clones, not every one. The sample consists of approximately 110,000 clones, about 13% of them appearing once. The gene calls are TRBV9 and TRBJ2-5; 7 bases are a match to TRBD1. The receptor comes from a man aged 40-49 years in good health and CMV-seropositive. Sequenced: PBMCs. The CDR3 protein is CASSGHSGTEETQYF. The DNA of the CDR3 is TGTGCCAGCAGCGGCCACTCCGGGACAGAAGAGACCCAGTACTTC.